This TCR beta chain emerged from a study of blood T cell repertoires in COVID-19. Study summary: Italy, Spain and the United States were the sources of the convalescent and acute COVID-19 samples. The analysed material was cDNA or gDNA that came from T cells, B-cell-depleted T cells, or PBMCs.

Per germline, CDR1 SGHNT and CDR2 YYREEE (reference sequence). The CDR3 length is 14 residues. V lost 4 bases to trimming and J lost 4 bases; unmatched junction nucleotides: 3. Original methodology: Estimates of nucleated cell counts were drawn from the amplification of reference gene primers. Generated by immunoSEQ multiplex PCR, the TCRdb table keeps only in-frame clones and is missing some. V, J and clone size are taken as reported in that table, and D and trimming were inferred from the DNA itself. Among around 140,000 clones listed, around 90% were seen once. Source material: peripheral blood. The TCR sequence derives from a man aged 65 to 85 with acute or convalescent COVID-19. The genes are TRBV5-4 and TRBJ1-1, with TRBD1 matching 11 bases. CDR3 region: CASSRDRGITEAFF. CDR3 DNA sequence: TGTGCCAGCAGCCGGGACAGGGGGATCACTGAAGCTTTCTTT.